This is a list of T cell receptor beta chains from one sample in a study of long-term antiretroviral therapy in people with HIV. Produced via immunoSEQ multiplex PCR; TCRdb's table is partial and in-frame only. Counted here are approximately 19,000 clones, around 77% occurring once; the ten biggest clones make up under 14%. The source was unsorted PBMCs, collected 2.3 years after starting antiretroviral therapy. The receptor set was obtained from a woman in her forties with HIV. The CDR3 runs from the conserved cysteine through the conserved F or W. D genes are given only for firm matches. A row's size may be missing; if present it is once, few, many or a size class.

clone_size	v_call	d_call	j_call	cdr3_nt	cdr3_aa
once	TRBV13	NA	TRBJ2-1	TGTGCCAGCAGCCCCAGGGGAGTCAACAATGAGCAGTTCTTC	CASSPRGVNNEQFF
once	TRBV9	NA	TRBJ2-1	TGTGCCAGCAGCCCACTAGTACCGACTGAGCAGTTCTTC	CASSPLVPTEQFF
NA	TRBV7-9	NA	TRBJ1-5	TGTGCCAGCAGCTTAGGGCCAGGGGGCAATCAGCCCCAGCATTTT	CASSLGPGGNQPQHF
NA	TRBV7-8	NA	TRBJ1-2	TGTGCCAGCAGCCCACCCGGGCTCGCGGGCTATGGCTACACCTTC	CASSPPGLAGYGYTF
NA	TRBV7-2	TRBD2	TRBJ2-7	TGTGCCAGCAGCCTACGCGGGACTAGCGGGGGGGAGCAGTACTTC	CASSLRGTSGGEQYF
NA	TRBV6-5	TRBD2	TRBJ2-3	TGTGCCAGCAGTTTTAGCGGGATCAGCACAGATACGCAGTATTTT	CASSFSGISTDTQYF
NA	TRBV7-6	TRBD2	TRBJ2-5	TGTGCCAGCAGCTCGCTAGCGGGAGAGGAGACCCAGTACTTC	CASSSLAGEETQYF
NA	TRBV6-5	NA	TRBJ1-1	TGTGCCAGCAGTTTAGGGGTTGCGACTGAAGCTTTCTTT	CASSLGVATEAFF
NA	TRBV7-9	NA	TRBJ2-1	TGTGCCAGCAGCCCCTGGTCCGACTACTACAATGAGCAGTTCTTC	CASSPWSDYYNEQFF
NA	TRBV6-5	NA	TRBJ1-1	TGTGCCAGCAGTTACTCAGGGACAAATTATGAAGCTTTCTTT	CASSYSGTNYEAFF
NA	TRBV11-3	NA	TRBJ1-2	TGTGCCAGCAGCGGAGGGACGGATTATGGCTACACCTTC	CASSGGTDYGYTF
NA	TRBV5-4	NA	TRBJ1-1	TGTGCCAGCAGCTCGCGGGAATCTCGGCGGAACACTGAAGCTTTCTTT	CASSSRESRRNTEAFF
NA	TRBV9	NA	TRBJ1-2	TGTGCCAGCAGCCGTGACAGCTATGGCTACACCTTC	CASSRDSYGYTF
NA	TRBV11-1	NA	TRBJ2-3	TGTGCCAGCAGGAGCACAGATACGCAGTATTTT	CASRSTDTQYF
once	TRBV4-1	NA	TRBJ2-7	TGCGCCAGCATTACAAGGGGTTACGAGCAGTACTTC	CASITRGYEQYF
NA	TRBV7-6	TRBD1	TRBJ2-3	TGTGCCAGCAGCTTAGGGGGACAGGGCCTCACAGATACGCAGTATTTT	CASSLGGQGLTDTQYF
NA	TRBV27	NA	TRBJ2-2	TGTGCCGCTCAGCGAACGAACACCGGGGAGCTGTTTTTT	CAAQRTNTGELFF
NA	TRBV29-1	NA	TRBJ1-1	TGCAGCGTTGAAGCGTCACTCCACATGAACACTGAAGCTTTCTTT	CSVEASLHMNTEAFF
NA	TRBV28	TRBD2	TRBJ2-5	TGTGCCAGCCGACTAGCGGGAGGCCGGGAGACCCAGTACTTC	CASRLAGGRETQYF
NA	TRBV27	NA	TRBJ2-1	TGTGCCAGCAGCCCGAGGGGTCCCGATGAGCAGTTCTTC	CASSPRGPDEQFF
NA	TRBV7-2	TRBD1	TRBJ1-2	TGTGCCAGCATCCCTCCCGAGACAGGGGTTAACTATGGCTACACCTTC	CASIPPETGVNYGYTF
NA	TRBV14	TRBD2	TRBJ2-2	TGTGCCAGCAGCCAAGAAATCTCGAGCGGGAGTTTTACCGGGGAGCTGTTTTTT	CASSQEISSGSFTGELFF
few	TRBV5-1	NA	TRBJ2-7	TGCGCCAGCAGCTTCGGCAGGGGCGGTTTAAGCGAGCAGTACTTC	CASSFGRGGLSEQYF
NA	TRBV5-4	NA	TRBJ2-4	TGTGCCAGCAGCTCGACAGAAAACATTCAGTACTTC	CASSSTENIQYF
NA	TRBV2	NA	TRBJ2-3	TGTGCCAGCAGTGCGGGCAGGGATGAGGCAGATACGCAGTATTTT	CASSAGRDEADTQYF
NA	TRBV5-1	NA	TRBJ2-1	TGCGCCAGCCACGAAGACCCGATCACAGCCCTGAATGAGCAGTTCTTC	CASHEDPITALNEQFF
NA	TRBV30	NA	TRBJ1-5	TGTGCCTGGAGTGTGGCCAATAGCAATCAGCCCCAGCATTTT	CAWSVANSNQPQHF
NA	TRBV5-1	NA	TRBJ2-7	TGCGCCAGCAGCCTGGCTTGGGGCTACGAGCAGTACTTC	CASSLAWGYEQYF
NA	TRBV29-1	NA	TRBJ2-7	TGCAGCGCCGGGGGCGGATCCTACGAGCAGTACTTC	CSAGGGSYEQYF
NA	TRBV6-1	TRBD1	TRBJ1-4	TGTGCCAGCAGGAACAGGGGTCCTGATGAAAAACTGTTTTTT	CASRNRGPDEKLFF
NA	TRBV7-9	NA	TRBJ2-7	TGTGCCAGCAGCCCCCGGGACGCCACCTACGAGCAGTACTTC	CASSPRDATYEQYF
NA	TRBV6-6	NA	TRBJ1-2	TGTGCCAGCAGTGGGTCTATGTCTGGCTACACCTTC	CASSGSMSGYTF
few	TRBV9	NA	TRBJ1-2	TGTGCCAGCAGCGCTAGCCCCTGGGGCTACACCTTC	CASSASPWGYTF
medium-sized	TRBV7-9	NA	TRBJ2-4	TGTGCCAGCAGCTCAGGGGATTTGGGACCCCTCTCGGGCTACATTCAGTACTTC	CASSSGDLGPLSGYIQYF
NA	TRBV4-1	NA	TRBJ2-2	TGCGCCAGCAGCCACACGAACACCGGGGAGCTGTTTTTT	CASSHTNTGELFF
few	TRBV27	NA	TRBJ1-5	TGTGCCAGCAGTTTAGGCCTCGAGGGCCAGCCCCAGCATTTT	CASSLGLEGQPQHF
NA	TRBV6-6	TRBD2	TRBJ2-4	TGTGCCAGCAGTCGACTAGCGGGAGAAAACATTCAGTACTTC	CASSRLAGENIQYF
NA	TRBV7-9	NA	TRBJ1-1	TGTGCCAGCAGCTTAGTGGGGGGCTCGAACACTGAAGCTTTCTTT	CASSLVGGSNTEAFF
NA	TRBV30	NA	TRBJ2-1	TGTGCCTGGAGTGTAGCTAGGAGGGCTGAGCAGTTCTTC	CAWSVARRAEQFF
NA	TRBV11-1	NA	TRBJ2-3	TGTGCCAGCAGCTACGGGAGTTCCTACACAGATACGCAGTATTTT	CASSYGSSYTDTQYF
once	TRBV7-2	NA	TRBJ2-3	TGTGCCAGCAGCTTTGGAACCGGGACCATCACAGATACGCAGTATTTT	CASSFGTGTITDTQYF
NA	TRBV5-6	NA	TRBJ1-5	TGTGCCAGCAGCTCTGAGGCAGATCAGCCCCAGCATTTT	CASSSEADQPQHF
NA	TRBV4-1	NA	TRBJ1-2	TGCGCCAGCAGCCAACTGGCTAGGGGAGACTATGGCTACACCTTC	CASSQLARGDYGYTF
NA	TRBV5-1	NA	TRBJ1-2	TGCGCCAGCAGCTTGGGGGCAGGGGGCTACACCTTC	CASSLGAGGYTF
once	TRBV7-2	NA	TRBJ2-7	TGTGCCAGCAGCTTAAGTGGATCGGGCTACGAGCAGTACTTC	CASSLSGSGYEQYF
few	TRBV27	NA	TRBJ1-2	TGTGCCAGCAGGGATACCGGGAGGAACTATGGCTACACCTTC	CASRDTGRNYGYTF